This record concerns one T cell receptor beta chain sequence. This clone was seen only a few times. Its specific antigen is unknown. No per-base quality is available; no much larger clone lies one base away. The CDR3 holds 14 amino acids from the cysteine to the phenylalanine. The retained sequence is limited to the CDR3, 42 bases, with the frame set at the first base. CDR1 and CDR2, looked up from the germline V gene, are SGHTA and FQGTGA. V is reduced by 3 bases and J by 3 bases, leaving a spacing of 11 bases between them. The sample comes from a study of beta chain features in type 1 diabetes (dated by TCRdb to between 2018 and 2020). About the study as a whole: Mean age, gender distribution, total cell number and subset yield were not different between patients and healthy donors. A total of some 100,000,000 sorted cells were examined across all samples, and a strong correlation was observed between cell number per subset and RNA yield. Regulatory and stem cell-like memory subsets were obtained from only 8 patients and roughly 8 healthy donors, while naive and central memory subsets were obtained from all 30 or so donors. The study compared TCRB repertoires of sorted circulating CD4+ T cell subsets between recently diagnosed type 1 diabetes patients and matched healthy donors.

The entire isolated RNA was reverse transcribed using the High Capacity cDNA Reverse Transcription Kit, and thus expressed TCRB transcripts were sequenced. Deep immunoSEQ sequencing was performed on naive, central memory and regulatory T cell samples, with an average of around 3.5 million total reads per sample. Sorted cells were lysed in RLT buffer, and RNA was extracted using DNase-treated RNeasy Micro or Mini kits according to cell number. To prevent cross-contamination, each cell subset was processed individually, whereas patient and healthy donor samples were processed jointly. Using the immunoSEQ multiplex PCR, TCRB sequences were amplified from cDNA into 87-bp fragments spanning the CDR3 region. The amplicons were sequenced using the Illumina HiSeq platform. As for the authors' bioinformatics: Synthetic template baselines were used to correct PCR bias computationally, reads within Hamming distance 2 were collapsed together, and singletons that could not be merged were discarded. Reads were aligned against IMGT so that V, D and J genes, CDR3 length and insertions or deletions at six rearrangement sites could be assigned. Within each subset, clonotype counts were normalized to sorted cell number, and only after that were true diversity and Gini coefficients computed with the tcR R package. The overlap coefficient, calculated on TCRB nucleotide sequences, was used to quantify repertoire sharing. TCRdb limited this immuneACCESS table to in-frame rearrangements with V and J called. A share of clones is missing; checked studies link under half to unresolved V genes, and the rest is unexplained. The V and J calls and clone size are taken from that table; D and trimming were inferred from the DNA. This sample comprises just over 150,000 clones, more than 9.5% of them detected only once. Together, the top ten hold roughly 1.9% of the sample.

What the work shows at the level of the full study, not this receptor alone: Fewer insertions and more nucleotide deletions at VDJ recombination sites were observed in patients with type 1 diabetes, implying thymic rearrangement abnormalities. A moderate but significant shortening of TCRB CDR3 length was observed in type 1 diabetes patients in all four CD4+ subsets. Naive, central memory and regulatory TCRB repertoires appeared more similar among patients than among healthy donors. PCR might favor shorter templates, but patient and control samples were amplified and corrected together, so any skew would affect both groups equally. HLA sub-analyses involved small numbers of individuals, so any influence of HLA type on TCRB rearrangement remained unresolved. Because cDNA was sequenced instead of genomic DNA, activated cells with high expression could be over-represented, although the groups did not differ in activation or CD3 levels.

Each donor gave one peripheral blood draw, approximately 0.11 L on average, collected into heparinised tubes. A BD FACSAria II was used to sort naive, central memory, regulatory and stem cell-like memory CD4+ T cells with a panel that included CD45RO, CCR7, CD25, CD127, CD95 and CD27. All sorted populations exceeded 95% purity. PBMCs were separated immediately by Lymphoprep density gradient centrifugation and were stained directly, without being cultured. Samples were stained and sorted in pairs, with one healthy donor and one patient per experiment, so that batch effects were minimized. The material sequenced was central memory CD4+ T cells from blood. This chain is built from TRBV7-3 and TRBJ2-5, and possibly TRBD1, on 6 matching bases. The receptor comes from a man younger than 35 in good health. CDR3 sequence: CASSFRQAKETQYF. The nucleotide sequence reads as follows: TGTGCCAGCAGCTTTAGACAGGCTAAAGAGACCCAGTACTTC.